A selection of T cell receptor beta chains follows, all from one sample in a study of shared clonotypes between healthy human individuals. The assay was immunoSEQ multiplex PCR, and TCRdb's table has in-frame clones only and misses some. The repertoire includes a few million clones, around nine tenths of them detected once, and roughly 0.15% sits in the top ten. The material sequenced was naive CD4+ T cells sorted from blood. The receptors were gathered from a young man in good health. Both conserved end residues are part of each CDR3. A D gene is named only where the DNA matches it firmly. Where a row states a size, it is once, few, many or the class of an expanded clone; other rows omit it.

>TRBJ2-3|TRBD1|NA|TRBV9
TGTGCCAGCAGCGGAACAGGGGCCACAGATACGCAGTATTTT
CASSGTGATDTQYF
>TRBJ1-5|NA|NA|TRBV6-1
TGTGCCAGCAGTGACGGGACGGCGCACAATCAGCCCCAGCATTTT
CASSDGTAHNQPQHF
>TRBJ1-6|NA|NA|TRBV27
TGTGCCAGCAGTTTAGGCTGGGGGTCTATGGGCTCACCCCTCCACTTT
CASSLGWGSMGSPLHF
>TRBJ2-1|TRBD2|NA|TRBV5-8
TGTGCCAGCAGCTTTTCGATCCTAGCGGGAATTTCGGATGAGCAGTTCTTC
CASSFSILAGISDEQFF
>TRBJ1-2|NA|NA|TRBV19
TGTGCCAGTAGTATAGATCGCCAGGGTAACTATGGCTACACCTTC
CASSIDRQGNYGYTF
>TRBJ2-3|NA|NA|TRBV5-1
TGCGCCAGCAGCTCGCGACCCACAGATACGCAGTATTTT
CASSSRPTDTQYF
>TRBJ1-2|NA|once|TRBV5-4
TGTGCCAGCAGCTTGGAAGTGTCCGCCTATGGCTACACCTTC
CASSLEVSAYGYTF
>TRBJ2-2|NA|NA|TRBV10-3
TGTGCCATCAGTCCGGATCGGGCCGGGGAGCTGTTTTTT
CAISPDRAGELFF
>TRBJ2-2|NA|NA|TRBV27
TGTGCCAGCAAGACACCGAACACCGGGGAGCTGTTTTTT
CASKTPNTGELFF
>TRBJ1-1|TRBD1|NA|TRBV6-5
TGTGCCAGCAGAAACGACAGGGGAGGCACTGAAGCTTTCTTT
CASRNDRGGTEAFF
>TRBJ1-2|TRBD1|few|TRBV5-4
TGTGCCAGCAGCCCGGACAGGAACTATGGCTACACCTTC
CASSPDRNYGYTF
>TRBJ1-4|NA|NA|TRBV27
TGTGCCAGCAGTTTGGGACACGGAAGGATGCCAACTAATGAAAAACTGTTTTTT
CASSLGHGRMPTNEKLFF
>TRBJ2-7|NA|NA|TRBV19
TGTGCCAGTAGTATAGGCGGGACCCCGGGAACCTACGAGCAGTACTTC
CASSIGGTPGTYEQYF
>TRBJ2-3|TRBD2|NA|TRBV7-9
TGTGCCAGCAGCTTATTTCGGACTAGCGGTTCAGATACGCAGTATTTT
CASSLFRTSGSDTQYF
>TRBJ2-7|NA|NA|TRBV11-2
TGTGCCAGCAGCCATGTGAAAGCCCCCTACGAGCAGTACTTC
CASSHVKAPYEQYF
>TRBJ2-7|NA|NA|TRBV10-3
TGTGCCAACGCTCAGGGCCCGAGCTACGAGCAGTACTTC
CANAQGPSYEQYF
>TRBJ2-3|NA|NA|TRBV4-1
TGCGCCAGCAGCCAAGAGGGGCTAGCCCCTACAGATACGCAGTATTTT
CASSQEGLAPTDTQYF